Presented here are 2 T cell receptor beta chains from one specimen sequenced in a study of OX40 agonist ivuxolimab in advanced cancers. Sequenced by immunoSEQ multiplex PCR; TCRdb stores in-frame clones only, minus some. The data hold 50,000 to 75,000 clones, with 80% to 90% observed a single time. The sample here was CD4+ or CD8+ T cells sorted from blood, taken in a trial of the OX40 agonist ivuxolimab. Receptor source: an adult with an advanced solid tumor such as melanoma, head and neck, liver or kidney cancer.

J is TRBJ2-2 and V is TRBV30; no clear D gene. CDR1 and CDR2 from the germline V gene are GTSNPN and SVGIG (reference sequence). V was shortened by 3 bases and J by 6 bases, with 17 bases between the two germline ends. This CDR3 contains 15 residues. The CDR3 here is CAWRELGRSAGELFF. CDR3 DNA: TGTGCCTGGAGGGAGTTAGGTCGATCGGCCGGGGAGCTGTTTTTT.

A few counts support this clone. The rearrangement joins TRBV4-2 to TRBJ2-3, with a possible D match to TRBD2 (6 bases). Trimming removed 0 bases from V and 1 base from J, with 14 bases in between. The CDR3 contains 17 residues. The germline V gene has CDR1 LGHNA and CDR2 YNFKEQ. CDR3 region: CASSQDRAASGTDTQYF. As DNA, the CDR3 is TGTGCCAGCAGCCAAGATCGGGCGGCTAGCGGCACAGATACGCAGTATTTT.